This TCR beta chain emerged from a study of circulating tumor DNA in untreated peripheral T-cell lymphoma (dated by TCRdb to the early 2020s). In terms of the full investigation: To follow circulating tumor DNA that carried tumor TCR clonotypes, serum samples were drawn at baseline and then repeatedly over the course of treatment.

To monitor patients with peripheral T-cell lymphoma who were getting frontline treatment on a trial, the study applied next-generation sequencing to T-cell receptor sequences. Library creation used the immunoSEQ multiplex PCR assay. Sourced from immuneACCESS, this table was stored by TCRdb with only in-frame sequences that have V and J called. A share of the clones is absent; for the studies checked, an unresolved V gene accounts for under half, and the remainder has no known explanation. The sample has 400 to 550 clones on record, 85% of them singletons. The ten largest account for around 3.2% of the sample. The CDR3 covers 15 residues, taking in both the cysteine and the phenylalanine. The kept DNA is CDR3 alone, 45 bases in frame from the first base. Reading the germline V gene (reference sequence) gives CDR1 SEHNR and CDR2 FQNEAQ. Trimming takes 3 bases off V and 7 bases off J; junction bases not matched to a gene: 7.

This clone turned up a few times. No antigen is known for it. The sample holds no much larger clone one base away, and base qualities are not on file. General study outcomes and caveats: ctDNA persistence did not always predict relapse, since two patients whose ctDNA stayed persistently detectable after therapy remained in remission over 10 years of follow-up. Tumor-specific clonotypes turned up in 75% to 80% of patients, identified from 85% to 90% of baseline tissues and from about 70% of baseline serum samples. Of the roughly 25 patients who had serial samples, under 45% had cleared ctDNA after two cycles, and ctDNA that was still detectable after therapy showed a trend toward worse survival.

Sequenced material: cell-free DNA from blood serum. The rearrangement joined TRBV7-9 to TRBJ2-1, with TRBD2 identical over 9 junction bases. This TCR came from a human donor with peripheral T-cell lymphoma. The CDR3 region reads CASSFPSGELNEQFF. The DNA reads as follows: TGTGCCAGCAGCTTCCCTAGCGGGGAATTGAATGAGCAGTTCTTC.